This T cell receptor (beta chain) appears in the sequencing data of a study of T cells of healthy individuals. The CDR3 is 15 residues long. Germline CDR1 and CDR2: SGHTA and FQGNSA. V was pared by 2 bases and J by 6 bases, with 5 bases of the junction left unmatched. There are many counts of this clonotype. TCRdb fed the 5' RACE reads into MiXCR, producing one record per CDR3 protein. The table includes 53,000 or so distinct CDR3 sequences, roughly 15% detected once. The receptor's source is a human donor in good health. J is TRBJ1-5 and V is TRBV7-2; 9 bases map to TRBD1. CDR3 residues: CASSLMTGGRQPQHF. In nucleotides, the CDR3 is TGTGCCAGCAGCTTAATGACAGGGGGGCGTCAGCCCCAGCATTTT.